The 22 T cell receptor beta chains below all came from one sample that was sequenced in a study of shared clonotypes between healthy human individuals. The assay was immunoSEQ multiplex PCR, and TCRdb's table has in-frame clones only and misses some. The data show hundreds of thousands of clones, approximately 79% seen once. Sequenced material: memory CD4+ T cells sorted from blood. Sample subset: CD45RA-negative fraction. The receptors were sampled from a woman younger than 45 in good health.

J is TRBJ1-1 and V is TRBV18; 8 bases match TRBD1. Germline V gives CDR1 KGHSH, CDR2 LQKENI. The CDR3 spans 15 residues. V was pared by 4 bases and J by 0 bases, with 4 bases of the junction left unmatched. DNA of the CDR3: TGTGCCAGCTCACTTGGGACAGGAATGAACACTGAAGCTTTCTTT. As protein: CASSLGTGMNTEAFF.

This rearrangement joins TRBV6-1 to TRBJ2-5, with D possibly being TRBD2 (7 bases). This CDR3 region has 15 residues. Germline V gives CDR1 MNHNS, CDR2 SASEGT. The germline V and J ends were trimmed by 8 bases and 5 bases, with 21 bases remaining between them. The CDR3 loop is CASFTWSGGSETQYF. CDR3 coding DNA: TGTGCCAGCTTTACTTGGTCGGGGGGCTCGGAGACCCAGTACTTC.

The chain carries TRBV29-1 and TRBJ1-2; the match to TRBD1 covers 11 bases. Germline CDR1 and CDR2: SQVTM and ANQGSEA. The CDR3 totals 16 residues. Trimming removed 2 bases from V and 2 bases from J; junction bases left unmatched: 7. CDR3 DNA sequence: TGCAGCGTTGAACGCGGACAGGGGGCCTGGAACTATGGCTACACCTTC. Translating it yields CSVERGQGAWNYGYTF.

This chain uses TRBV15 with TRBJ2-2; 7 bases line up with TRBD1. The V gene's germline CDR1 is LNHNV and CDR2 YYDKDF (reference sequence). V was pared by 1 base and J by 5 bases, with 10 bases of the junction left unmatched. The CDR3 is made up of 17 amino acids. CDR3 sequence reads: CATSRGGGARETGELFF. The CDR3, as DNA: TGTGCCACCAGCAGAGGAGGGGGCGCGAGGGAGACCGGGGAGCTGTTTTTT.

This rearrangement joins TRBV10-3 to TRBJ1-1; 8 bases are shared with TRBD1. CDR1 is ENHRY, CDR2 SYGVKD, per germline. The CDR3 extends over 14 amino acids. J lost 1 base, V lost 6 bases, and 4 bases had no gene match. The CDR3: CAIREGQANTEAFF. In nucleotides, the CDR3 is TGTGCCATCAGGGAGGGACAGGCGAACACTGAAGCTTTCTTT.

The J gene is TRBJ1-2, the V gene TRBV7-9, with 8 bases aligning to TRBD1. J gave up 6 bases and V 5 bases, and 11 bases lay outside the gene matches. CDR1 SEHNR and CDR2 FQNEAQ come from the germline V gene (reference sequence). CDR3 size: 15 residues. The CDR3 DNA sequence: TGTGCCAGCAGCAACCAGGGGGCGATAGCGGATGGCTACACCTTC. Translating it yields CASSNQGAIADGYTF.

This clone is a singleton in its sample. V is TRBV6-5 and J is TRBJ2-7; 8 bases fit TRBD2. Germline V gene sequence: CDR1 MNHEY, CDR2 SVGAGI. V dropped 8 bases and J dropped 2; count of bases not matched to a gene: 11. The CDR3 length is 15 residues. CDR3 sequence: CASRAGGAGAYEQYF. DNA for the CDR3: TGTGCCAGCCGCGCCGGGGGAGCGGGAGCCTACGAGCAGTACTTC.

The CDR3 bases are TGCAGCGTTGAAGGTCAGGGCATCGAGACCCAGTACTTC. Its translation is CSVEGQGIETQYF. J is TRBJ2-5 and V is TRBV29-1; D is possibly TRBD1 (5 bases). The ends were cut back, 1 base at V and 5 bases at J, with 11 bases in the middle. Germline values: CDR1 SQVTM, CDR2 ANQGSEA. This CDR3 contains 13 residues.

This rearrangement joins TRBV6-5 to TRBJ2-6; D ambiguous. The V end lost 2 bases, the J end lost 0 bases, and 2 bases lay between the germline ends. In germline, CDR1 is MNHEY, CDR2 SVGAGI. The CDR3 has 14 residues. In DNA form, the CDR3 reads TGTGCCAGCAGTTACGGCTCTGGGGCCAACGTCCTGACTTTC. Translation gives CASSYGSGANVLTF.

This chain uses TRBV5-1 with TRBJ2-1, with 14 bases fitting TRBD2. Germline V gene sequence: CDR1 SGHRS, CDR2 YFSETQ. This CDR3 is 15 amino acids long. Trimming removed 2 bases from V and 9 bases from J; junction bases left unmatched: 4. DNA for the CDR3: TGCGCCAGCAGCTTTGGGACTAGCGGGAGTAGTGAGCAGTTCTTC. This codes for CASSFGTSGSSEQFF.

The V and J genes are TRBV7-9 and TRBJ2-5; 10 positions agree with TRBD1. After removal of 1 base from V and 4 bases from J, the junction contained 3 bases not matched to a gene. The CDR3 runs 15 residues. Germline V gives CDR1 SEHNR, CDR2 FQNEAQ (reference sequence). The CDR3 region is CASSLGDRGPETQYF. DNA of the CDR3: TGTGCCAGCAGCTTAGGGGACAGGGGCCCAGAGACCCAGTACTTC.

The CDR3 bases are TGTGCCAGCAGCTCACAGGGGGGGAGCACAGATACGCAGTATTTT. Amino acids: CASSSQGGSTDTQYF. The chain has TRBV7-2 and TRBJ2-3; perhaps TRBD1 as D (8 bases). Germline CDR1 reads SGHTA; CDR2 reads FQGNSA. Trimming shortened V by 4 bases and J by 0 bases, and 11 bases separated the two germline ends. The CDR3 totals 15 residues.

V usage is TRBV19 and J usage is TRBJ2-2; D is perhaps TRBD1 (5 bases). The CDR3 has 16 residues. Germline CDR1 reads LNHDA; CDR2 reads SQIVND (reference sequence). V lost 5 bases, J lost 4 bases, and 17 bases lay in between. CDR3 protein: CASSRQRGQGTGELFF. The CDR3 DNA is TGTGCCAGTAGTCGCCAACGTGGCCAGGGCACCGGGGAGCTGTTTTTT. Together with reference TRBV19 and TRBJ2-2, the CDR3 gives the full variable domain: DGGITQSPKYLFRKEGQNVTLSCEQNLNHDAMYWYRQDPGQGLRLIYYSQIVNDFQKGDIAEGYSVSREKKESFPLTVTSAQKNPTAFYLCASSRQRGQGTGELFFGEGSRLTVL.

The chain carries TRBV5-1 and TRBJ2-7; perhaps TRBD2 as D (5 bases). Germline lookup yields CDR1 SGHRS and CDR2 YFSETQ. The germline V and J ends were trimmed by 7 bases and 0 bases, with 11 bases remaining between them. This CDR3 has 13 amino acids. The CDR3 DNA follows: TGCGCCAGCGGGTCGGGGTCCTCCTACGAGCAGTACTTC. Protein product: CASGSGSSYEQYF.

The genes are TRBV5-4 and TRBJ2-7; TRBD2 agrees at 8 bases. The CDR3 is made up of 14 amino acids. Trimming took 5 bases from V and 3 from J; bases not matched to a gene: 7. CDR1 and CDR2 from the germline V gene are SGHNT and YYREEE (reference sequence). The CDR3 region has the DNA TGTGCCAGCAGTCGAGCGGGAGAGCTCTACGAGCAGTACTTC. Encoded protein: CASSRAGELYEQYF.

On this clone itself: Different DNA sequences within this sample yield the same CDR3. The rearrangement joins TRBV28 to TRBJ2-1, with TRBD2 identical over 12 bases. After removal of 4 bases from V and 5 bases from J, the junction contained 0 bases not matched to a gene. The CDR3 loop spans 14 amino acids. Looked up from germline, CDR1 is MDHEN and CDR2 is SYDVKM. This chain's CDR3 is CASSWTSGNNEQFF. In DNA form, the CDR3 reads TGTGCCAGCAGTTGGACTAGCGGGAACAATGAGCAGTTCTTC.

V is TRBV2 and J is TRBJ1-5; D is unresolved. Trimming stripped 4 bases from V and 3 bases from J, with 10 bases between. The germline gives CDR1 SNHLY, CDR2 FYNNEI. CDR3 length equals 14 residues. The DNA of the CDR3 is TGTGCCAGCAGTGTTACAAGGATCAATCAGCCCCAGCATTTT. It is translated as CASSVTRINQPQHF. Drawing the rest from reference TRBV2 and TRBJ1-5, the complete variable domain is EPEVTQTPSHQVTQMGQEVILRCVPISNHLYFYWYRQILGQKVEFLVSFYNNEISEKSEIFDDQFSVERPDGSNFTLKIRSTKLEDSAMYFCASSVTRINQPQHFGDGTRLSIL.

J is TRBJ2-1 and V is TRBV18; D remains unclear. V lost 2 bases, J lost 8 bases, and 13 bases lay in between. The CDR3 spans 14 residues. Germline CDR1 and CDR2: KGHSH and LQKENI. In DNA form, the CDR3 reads TGTGCCAGCTCACCAGGAACGGTTTACTATGAGCAGTTCTTC. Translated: CASSPGTVYYEQFF. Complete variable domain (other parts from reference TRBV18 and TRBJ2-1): NAGVMQNPRHLVRRRGQEARLRCSPMKGHSHVYWYRQLPEEGLKFMVYLQKENIIDESGMPKERFSAEFPKEGPSILRIQQVVRGDSAAYFCASSPGTVYYEQFFGPGTRLTVL.

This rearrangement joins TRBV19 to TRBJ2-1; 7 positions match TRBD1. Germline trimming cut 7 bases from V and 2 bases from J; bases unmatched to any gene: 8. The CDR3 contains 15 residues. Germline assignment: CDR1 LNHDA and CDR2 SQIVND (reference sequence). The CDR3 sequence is CASTQTGQAYNEQFF. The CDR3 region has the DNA TGTGCCAGTACCCAAACTGGACAGGCCTACAATGAGCAGTTCTTC.

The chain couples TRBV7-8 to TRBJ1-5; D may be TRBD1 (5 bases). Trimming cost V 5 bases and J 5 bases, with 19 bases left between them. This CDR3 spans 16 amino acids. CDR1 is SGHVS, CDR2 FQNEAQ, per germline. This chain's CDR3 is CASSREGWLVHQPQHF. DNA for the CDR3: TGTGCCAGCAGCCGAGAGGGGTGGCTAGTTCATCAGCCCCAGCATTTT. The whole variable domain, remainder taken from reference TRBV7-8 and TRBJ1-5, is GAGVSQSPRYKVAKRGQDVALRCDPISGHVSLFWYQQALGQGPEFLTYFQNEAQLDKSGLPSDRFFAERPEGSVSTLKIQRTQQEDSAVYLCASSREGWLVHQPQHFGDGTRLSIL.

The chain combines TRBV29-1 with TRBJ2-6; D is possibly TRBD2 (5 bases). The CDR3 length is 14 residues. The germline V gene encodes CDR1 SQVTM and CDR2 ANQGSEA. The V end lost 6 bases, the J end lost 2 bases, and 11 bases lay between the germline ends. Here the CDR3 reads CSVDVGAGANVLTF. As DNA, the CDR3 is TGCAGCGTGGACGTCGGGGCTGGGGCCAACGTCCTGACTTTC.

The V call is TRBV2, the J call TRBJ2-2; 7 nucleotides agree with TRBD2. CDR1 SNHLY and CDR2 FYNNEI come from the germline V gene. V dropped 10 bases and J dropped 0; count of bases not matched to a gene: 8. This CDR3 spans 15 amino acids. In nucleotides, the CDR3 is TGTGCCACCACCCCACTAGCGCCGAACACCGGGGAGCTGTTTTTT. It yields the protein CATTPLAPNTGELFF. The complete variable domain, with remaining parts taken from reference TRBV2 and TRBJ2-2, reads EPEVTQTPSHQVTQMGQEVILRCVPISNHLYFYWYRQILGQKVEFLVSFYNNEISEKSEIFDDQFSVERPDGSNFTLKIRSTKLEDSAMYFCATTPLAPNTGELFFGEGSRLTVL.